The T cell receptor (beta chain) under discussion was sequenced for a study of tumor-infiltrating lymphocytes in oesophageal squamous cell carcinoma. TCRdb called the PCR reads again in MiXCR, with one record for every CDR3 protein. The sample shows about 15,000 distinct CDR3 sequences, roughly half of them seen only once. The CDR3 totals 15 residues. From germline, CDR1 is DFQATT and CDR2 SNEGSKA (reference sequence). V was clipped by 1 base and J by 4 bases, with 16 bases between them. The sample taken for sequencing was esophageal tumor tissue. The V gene is TRBV20-1, the J gene TRBJ1-1, with D possibly TRBD1 on 6 matching bases. The sequence was collected from a female donor with esophageal squamous cell carcinoma. The CDR3 sequence: CSARGQVAYLTEAFF. DNA for the CDR3: TGCAGTGCTAGAGGACAGGTGGCATACCTCACTGAAGCTTTCTTT.